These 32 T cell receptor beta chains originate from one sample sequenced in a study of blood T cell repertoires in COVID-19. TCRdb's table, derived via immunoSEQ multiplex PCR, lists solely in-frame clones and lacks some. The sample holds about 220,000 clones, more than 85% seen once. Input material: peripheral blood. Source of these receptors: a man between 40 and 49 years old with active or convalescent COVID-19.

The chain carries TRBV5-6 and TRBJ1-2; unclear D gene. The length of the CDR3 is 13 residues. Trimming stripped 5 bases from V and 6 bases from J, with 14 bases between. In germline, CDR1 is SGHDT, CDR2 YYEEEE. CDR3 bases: TGTGCCAGCAGACCTGAGTGGGGAGATGGCTACACCTTC. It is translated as CASRPEWGDGYTF.

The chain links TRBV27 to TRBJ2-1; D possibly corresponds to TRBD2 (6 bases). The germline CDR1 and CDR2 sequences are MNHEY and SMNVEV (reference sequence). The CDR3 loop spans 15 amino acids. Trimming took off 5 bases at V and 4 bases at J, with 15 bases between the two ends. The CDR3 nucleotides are TGTGCCAGCAGTCAGCGGGTTAACTCTTACAATGAGCAGTTCTTC. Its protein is CASSQRVNSYNEQFF.

The CDR3 reads CASSPPGQDTQYF. CDR3 nucleotide sequence: TGTGCCAGCTCACCTCCAGGACAGGACACGCAGTATTTT. This rearrangement joins TRBV18 to TRBJ2-3, with 7 bases matching TRBD1. The CDR3 is 13 residues long. CDR1 and CDR2 from the germline V gene are KGHSH and LQKENI. The V gene end was trimmed by 3 bases and the J gene end by 9 bases; junction bases not matched to a gene: 6.

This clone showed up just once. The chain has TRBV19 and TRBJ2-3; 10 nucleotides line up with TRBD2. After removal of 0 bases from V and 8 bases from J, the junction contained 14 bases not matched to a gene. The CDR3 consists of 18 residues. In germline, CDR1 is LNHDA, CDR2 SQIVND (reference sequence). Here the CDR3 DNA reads TGTGCCAGTAGTATAGAAGGACTAGCGGATTCTTGGGGAGTTACGCAGTATTTT. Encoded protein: CASSIEGLADSWGVTQYF. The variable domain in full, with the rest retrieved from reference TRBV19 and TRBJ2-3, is DGGITQSPKYLFRKEGQNVTLSCEQNLNHDAMYWYRQDPGQGLRLIYYSQIVNDFQKGDIAEGYSVSREKKESFPLTVTSAQKNPTAFYLCASSIEGLADSWGVTQYFGPGTRLTVL.

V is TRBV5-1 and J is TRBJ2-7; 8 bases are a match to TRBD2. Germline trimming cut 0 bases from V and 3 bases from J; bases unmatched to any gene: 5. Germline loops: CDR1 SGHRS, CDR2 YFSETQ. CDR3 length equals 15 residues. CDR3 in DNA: TGCGCCAGCAGCTTGGCGAGCGGGAGCTTCTACGAGCAGTACTTC. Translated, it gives CASSLASGSFYEQYF.

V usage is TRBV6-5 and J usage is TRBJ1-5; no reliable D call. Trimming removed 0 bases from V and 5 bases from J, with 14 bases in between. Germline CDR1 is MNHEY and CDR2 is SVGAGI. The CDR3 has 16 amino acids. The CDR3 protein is CASSYSFGRKDQPQHF. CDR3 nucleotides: TGTGCCAGCAGTTACTCGTTCGGGAGGAAGGATCAGCCCCAGCATTTT.

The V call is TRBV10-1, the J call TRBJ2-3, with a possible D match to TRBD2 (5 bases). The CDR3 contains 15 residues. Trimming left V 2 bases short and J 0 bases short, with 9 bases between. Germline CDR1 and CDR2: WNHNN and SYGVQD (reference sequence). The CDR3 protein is CASSEVGGSTDTQYF. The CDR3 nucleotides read TGCGCCAGCAGTGAGGTCGGCGGGAGCACAGATACGCAGTATTTT.

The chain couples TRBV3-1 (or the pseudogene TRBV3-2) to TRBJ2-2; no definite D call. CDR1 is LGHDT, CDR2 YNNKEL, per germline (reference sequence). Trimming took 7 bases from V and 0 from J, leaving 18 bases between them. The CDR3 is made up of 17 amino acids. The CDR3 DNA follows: TGTGCCAGCACTAAAAAGCCCGTGACAACGAACACCGGGGAGCTGTTTTTT. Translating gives CASTKKPVTTNTGELFF.

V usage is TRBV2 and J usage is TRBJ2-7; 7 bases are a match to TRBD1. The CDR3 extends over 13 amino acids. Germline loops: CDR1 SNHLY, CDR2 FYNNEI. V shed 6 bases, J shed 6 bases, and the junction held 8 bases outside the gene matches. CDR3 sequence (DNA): TGTGCCAGCAGCGGCATTAGGGGGCGCGAGCAGTACTTC. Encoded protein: CASSGIRGREQYF. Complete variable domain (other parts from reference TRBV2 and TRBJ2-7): EPEVTQTPSHQVTQMGQEVILRCVPISNHLYFYWYRQILGQKVEFLVSFYNNEISEKSEIFDDQFSVERPDGSNFTLKIRSTKLEDSAMYFCASSGIRGREQYFGPGTRLTVT.

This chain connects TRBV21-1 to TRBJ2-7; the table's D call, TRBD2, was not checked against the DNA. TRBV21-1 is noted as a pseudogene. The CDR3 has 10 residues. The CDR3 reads CASSKSEQYF. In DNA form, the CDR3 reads TGTGCCAGCAGCAAGAGTGAGCAGTACTTC.

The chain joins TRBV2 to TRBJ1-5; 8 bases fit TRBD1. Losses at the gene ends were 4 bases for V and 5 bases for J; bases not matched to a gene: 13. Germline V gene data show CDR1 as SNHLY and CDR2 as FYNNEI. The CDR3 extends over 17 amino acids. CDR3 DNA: TGTGCCAGCAGTGTTCGGTACAGGGGGTTAGTAGATCAGCCCCAGCATTTT. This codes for CASSVRYRGLVDQPQHF.

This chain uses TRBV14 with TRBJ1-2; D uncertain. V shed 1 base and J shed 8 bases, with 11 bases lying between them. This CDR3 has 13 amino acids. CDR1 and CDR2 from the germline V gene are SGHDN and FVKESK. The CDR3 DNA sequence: TGTGCCAGCAGCCAAGGCCGGGCGGGAGGCTACACCTTC. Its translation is CASSQGRAGGYTF.

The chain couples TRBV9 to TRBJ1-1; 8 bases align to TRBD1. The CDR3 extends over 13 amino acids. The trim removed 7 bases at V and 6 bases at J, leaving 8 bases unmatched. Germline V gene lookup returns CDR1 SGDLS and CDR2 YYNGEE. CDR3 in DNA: TGTGCCAGCTCCAGACAGGGGTATTCTGAAGCTTTCTTT. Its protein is CASSRQGYSEAFF. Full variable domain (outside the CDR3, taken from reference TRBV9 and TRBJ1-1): DSGVTQTPKHLITATGQRVTLRCSPRSGDLSVYWYQQSLDQGLQFLIQYYNGEERAKGNILERFSAQQFPDLHSELNLSSLELGDSALYFCASSRQGYSEAFFGQGTRLTVV.

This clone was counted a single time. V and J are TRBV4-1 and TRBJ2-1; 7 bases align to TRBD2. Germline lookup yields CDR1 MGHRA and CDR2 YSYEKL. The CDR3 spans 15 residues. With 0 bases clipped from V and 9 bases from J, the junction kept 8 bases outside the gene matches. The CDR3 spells CASSQDSSGAGEQFF. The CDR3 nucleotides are TGCGCCAGCAGCCAAGATTCTAGCGGAGCGGGTGAGCAGTTCTTC.

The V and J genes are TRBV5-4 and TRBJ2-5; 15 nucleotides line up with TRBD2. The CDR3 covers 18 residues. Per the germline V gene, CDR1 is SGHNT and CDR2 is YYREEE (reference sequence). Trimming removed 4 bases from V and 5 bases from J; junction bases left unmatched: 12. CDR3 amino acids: CASSLIGLAGGPGETQYF. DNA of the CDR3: TGTGCCAGCAGCCTGATTGGACTAGCGGGAGGGCCCGGGGAGACCCAGTACTTC.

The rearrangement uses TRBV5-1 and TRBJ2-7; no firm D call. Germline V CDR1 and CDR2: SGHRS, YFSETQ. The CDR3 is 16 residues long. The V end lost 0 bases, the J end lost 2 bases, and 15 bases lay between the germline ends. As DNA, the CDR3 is TGCGCCAGCAGCTTGGCCCTCTCGACACGGACCTACGAGCAGTACTTC. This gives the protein CASSLALSTRTYEQYF.

CDR3 bases: TGTGCCAGCAGCTCCGGGACTTTCTACGAGCAGTACTTC. Its translation: CASSSGTFYEQYF. This sequence joins TRBV7-9 and TRBJ2-7; D is possibly TRBD2 (6 bases). This CDR3 region has 13 residues. Germline CDR1 reads SEHNR; CDR2 reads FQNEAQ (reference sequence). Trimming removed 4 bases from V and 3 bases from J, with 10 bases in between.

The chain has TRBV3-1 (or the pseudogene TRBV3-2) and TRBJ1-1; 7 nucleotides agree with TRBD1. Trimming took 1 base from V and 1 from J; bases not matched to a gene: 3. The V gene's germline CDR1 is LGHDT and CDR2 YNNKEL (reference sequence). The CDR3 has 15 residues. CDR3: CASSQVGTENTEAFF. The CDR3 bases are TGTGCCAGCAGCCAAGTCGGGACAGAGAACACTGAAGCTTTCTTT.

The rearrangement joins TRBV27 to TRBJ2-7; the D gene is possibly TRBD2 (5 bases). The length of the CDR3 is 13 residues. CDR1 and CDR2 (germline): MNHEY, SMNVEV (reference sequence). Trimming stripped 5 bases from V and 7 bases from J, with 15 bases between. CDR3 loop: CASSTGNTWEQYF. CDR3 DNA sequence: TGTGCCAGCAGTACCGGGAATACTTGGGAGCAGTACTTC.

The chain's CDR3 is CASRQVELLNEKLFF. The CDR3 DNA follows: TGTGCCAGCAGGCAGGTTGAACTTCTTAATGAAAAACTGTTTTTT. The chain employs TRBV28 and TRBJ1-4; D is ambiguous. The CDR3 covers 15 residues. The germline CDR1 and CDR2 sequences are MDHEN and SYDVKM. With 6 bases removed from V and 4 bases from J, the gap between germline ends came to 15 bases.

CDR3 protein: CASGREGVSGNTIYF. The DNA of the CDR3 is TGTGCCAGCGGAAGGGAGGGTGTCTCTGGAAACACCATATATTTT. The V gene is TRBV3-1 (or the pseudogene TRBV3-2), the J gene TRBJ1-3; D gene unclear. Germline V CDR1 and CDR2: LGHDT, YNNKEL (reference sequence). This CDR3 region has 15 residues. Deletions cut 8 bases from V and 0 bases from J, with 14 bases between.

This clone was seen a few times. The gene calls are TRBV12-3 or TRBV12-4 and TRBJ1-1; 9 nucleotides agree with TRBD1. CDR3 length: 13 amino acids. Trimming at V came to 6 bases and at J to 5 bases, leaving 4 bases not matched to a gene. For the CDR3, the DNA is TGTGCCAGCAGGAAGACAGGGGGGACTGAAGCTTTCTTT. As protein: CASRKTGGTEAFF.

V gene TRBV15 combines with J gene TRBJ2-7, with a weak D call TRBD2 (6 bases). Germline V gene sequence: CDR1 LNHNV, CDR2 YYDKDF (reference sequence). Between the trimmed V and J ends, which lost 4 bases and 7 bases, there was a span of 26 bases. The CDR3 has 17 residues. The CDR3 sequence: CATSTGGAGQNWEEQYF. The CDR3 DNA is TGTGCCACCAGCACCGGCGGGGCAGGGCAAAATTGGGAGGAGCAGTACTTC. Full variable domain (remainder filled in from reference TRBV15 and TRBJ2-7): DAMVIQNPRYQVTQFGKPVTLSCSQTLNHNVMYWYQQKSSQAPKLLFHYYDKDFNNEADTPDNFQSRRPNTSFCFLDIRSPGLGDTAMYLCATSTGGAGQNWEEQYFGPGTRLTVT.

CDR3 amino acids: CASSLVRPGEQYF. The CDR3 region has the DNA TGCGCCAGCAGCTTGGTTCGCCCGGGGGAGCAGTACTTC. The V call is TRBV5-1, the J call TRBJ2-7; possibly TRBD2 for D (5 bases). The CDR3 is 13 amino acids. With 0 bases removed from V and 7 bases from J, the gap between germline ends came to 11 bases. The germline gives CDR1 SGHRS, CDR2 YFSETQ.

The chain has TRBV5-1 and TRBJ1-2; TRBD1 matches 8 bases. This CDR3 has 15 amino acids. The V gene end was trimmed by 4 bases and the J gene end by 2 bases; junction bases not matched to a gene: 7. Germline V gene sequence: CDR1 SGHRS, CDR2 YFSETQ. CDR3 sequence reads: CASSASGQANYGYTF. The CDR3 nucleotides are TGCGCCAGCAGCGCCTCGGGACAGGCAAACTATGGCTACACCTTC.

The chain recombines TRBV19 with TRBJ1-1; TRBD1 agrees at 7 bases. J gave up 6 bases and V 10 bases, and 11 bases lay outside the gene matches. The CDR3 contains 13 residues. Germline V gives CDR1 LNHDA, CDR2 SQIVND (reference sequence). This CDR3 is CATNDREAAEAFF. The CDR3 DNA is TGTGCCACTAACGACAGGGAGGCCGCTGAAGCTTTCTTT.

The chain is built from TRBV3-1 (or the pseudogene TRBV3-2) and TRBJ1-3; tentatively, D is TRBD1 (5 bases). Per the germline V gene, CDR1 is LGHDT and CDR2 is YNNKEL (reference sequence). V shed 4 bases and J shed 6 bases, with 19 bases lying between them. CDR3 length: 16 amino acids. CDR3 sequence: CASSPLTVGGTNTIYF. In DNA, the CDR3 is TGTGCCAGCAGCCCATTGACAGTGGGGGGAACAAACACCATATATTTT.

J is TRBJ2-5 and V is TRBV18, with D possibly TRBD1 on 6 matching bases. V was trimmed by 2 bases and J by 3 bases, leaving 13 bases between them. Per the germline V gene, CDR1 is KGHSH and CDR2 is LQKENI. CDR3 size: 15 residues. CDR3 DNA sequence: TGTGCCAGCTCACCAGGGGACACGTACGAAGAGACCCAGTACTTC. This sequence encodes CASSPGDTYEETQYF.

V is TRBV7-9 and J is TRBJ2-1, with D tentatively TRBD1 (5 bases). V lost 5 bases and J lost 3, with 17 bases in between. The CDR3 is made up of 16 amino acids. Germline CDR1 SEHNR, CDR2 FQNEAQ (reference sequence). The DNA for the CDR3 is TGTGCCAGCAGCCCCCTGGGGCAACCAGTCTACAATGAGCAGTTCTTC. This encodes CASSPLGQPVYNEQFF.

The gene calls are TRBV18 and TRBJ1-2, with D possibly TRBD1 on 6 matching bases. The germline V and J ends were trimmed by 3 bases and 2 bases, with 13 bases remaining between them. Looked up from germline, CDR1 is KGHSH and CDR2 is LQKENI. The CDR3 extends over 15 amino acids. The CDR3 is CASSPKGQPNYGYTF. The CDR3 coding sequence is TGTGCCAGCTCACCCAAAGGACAGCCGAACTATGGCTACACCTTC.

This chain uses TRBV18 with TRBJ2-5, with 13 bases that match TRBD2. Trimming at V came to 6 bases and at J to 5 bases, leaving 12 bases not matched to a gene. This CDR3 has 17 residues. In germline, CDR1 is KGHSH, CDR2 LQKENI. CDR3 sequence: CASSRTSGSIESETQYF. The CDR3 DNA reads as TGTGCCAGCTCGCGGACTAGCGGGAGCATCGAATCGGAGACCCAGTACTTC.

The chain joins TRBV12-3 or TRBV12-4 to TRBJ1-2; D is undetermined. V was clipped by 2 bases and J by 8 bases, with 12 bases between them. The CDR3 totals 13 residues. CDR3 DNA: TGTGCCAGCAGTTTATCGTTTCTATACGGCTACACCTTC. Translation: CASSLSFLYGYTF.